Listed below are T cell receptor beta chains from one sample, sequenced in a study of Graves' ophthalmopathy and Graves' hyperthyroidism. TCRdb re-called the multiplex PCR reads with MiXCR, one entry per CDR3 protein. The table shows roughly 410,000 distinct CDR3 sequences, with 15% occurring only once. Sequencing was carried out using peripheral blood. The receptors here all came from a woman aged 18-29 years with stable Graves' hyperthyroidism. The CDR3 runs from the conserved cysteine through the conserved F or W. D genes are given only for firm matches. A row's size may be missing; if present it is once, few, many or a size class.

clone_size,j_call,v_call,d_call,cdr3_nt,cdr3_aa
many,TRBJ2-7,TRBV15,TRBD1,TGTGCCACCAGCACCAGGACAGGGCAAAACGAGCAGTACTTC,CATSTRTGQNEQYF
NA,TRBJ1-1,TRBV11-3,NA,TGTGCCAGCAGCTTTTTGGGGAACACTGAAGCTTGCTTT,CASSFLGNTEACF
many,TRBJ1-2,TRBV12-3/TRBV12-4,NA,TGTGCCAGCAGTTTATGGGGGGGTTATGGCTACACCTTC,CASSLWGGYGYTF
few,TRBJ1-1,TRBV24-1,NA,TGTGCCACCAGTGACCCCGGGGCCAGGAGCACTGAAGCTTTCTTT,CATSDPGARSTEAFF
many,TRBJ1-6,TRBV11-2,NA,TGTGCCAGCAGCTTAGACCCGTATAATTCACCCCTCCACTTT,CASSLDPYNSPLHF
many,TRBJ1-2,TRBV6-1,NA,TGTGCCAGCAGTGAAGGGGGCAGGGTGGGGTTCAACTATGGCTACACCTTC,CASSEGGRVGFNYGYTF
NA,TRBJ1-1,TRBV7-8,NA,TGTGCCAGCAGCTTACATCTAATGACAGGAAGGTCTGACACTGAAGCTTTCTTT,CASSLHLMTGRSDTEAFF
many,TRBJ1-5,TRBV4-1,NA,TGCGCCAGCAGCCAGTCACAGGGAACTCAGCCCCAGCATTTT,CASSQSQGTQPQHF
many,TRBJ2-2,TRBV24-1,NA,TGTGCCACCTTGGACACGAACACCGGGGAGCTGTTTTTT,CATLDTNTGELFF
many,TRBJ2-5,TRBV5-1,TRBD2,TGCGCCAGCAGCAGGGCCGGGACTAGCGTTGGAGAGACCCAGTACTTC,CASSRAGTSVGETQYF
many,TRBJ1-1,TRBV6-5,NA,TGTGCCAGCAGTTACTCCCGGAAACCGAACACTGAAGCTTTCTTT,CASSYSRKPNTEAFF